Each of the 21 T cell receptor beta chains below was sequenced from the same sample in a study of a mutant IDH1 vaccine in newly diagnosed glioma. Method: immunoSEQ multiplex PCR; TCRdb's copy keeps in-frame clones and lacks some. The data show about 50,000 clones, with roughly 92% seen just once and 2% to 2.5% held by the top ten. No antigen is known for these receptors. The time point here: week 35, safety follow-up. Mutant IDH1 20-mer peptide, at 300 ug, made up each vaccine dose, with topical imiquimod. The sample was PBMCs, taken from a glioma patient whose treatment included an IDH1 peptide vaccine. The receptors shown here come from a man between 50 and 59 years old with glioma.

The chain couples TRBV6-6 to TRBJ2-7; D may be TRBD1 (5 bases). Looked up from germline, CDR1 is MNHNY and CDR2 is SVGAGI (reference sequence). V was pared by 0 bases and J by 4 bases, with 7 bases between. The CDR3 is 13 residues long. CDR3 nucleotides: TGTGCCAGCAGTTACTCTGACAGTTACGAGCAGTACTTC. Translation: CASSYSDSYEQYF.

The genes are TRBV2 and TRBJ1-3; D perhaps matches TRBD1 (6 bases). Germline loops: CDR1 SNHLY, CDR2 FYNNEI. CDR3 length: 16 amino acids. V shed 2 bases and J shed 2 bases, with 13 bases lying between them. This CDR3 reads CASSEWGQGTGNTIYF. In DNA, the CDR3 is TGTGCCAGCAGTGAATGGGGCCAGGGGACTGGAAACACCATATATTTT.

In DNA form, the CDR3 reads TGTGCCAGCAAACGGCAGCCGAATCAGCCCCAGCATTTT. Its protein product is CASKRQPNQPQHF. V gene TRBV2 combines with J gene TRBJ1-5; D unresolved. This CDR3 is built from 13 residues. Germline V gives CDR1 SNHLY, CDR2 FYNNEI. V was clipped by 7 bases and J by 4 bases, with 11 bases between them. Filled out from reference TRBV2 and TRBJ1-5, the complete variable domain reads EPEVTQTPSHQVTQMGQEVILRCVPISNHLYFYWYRQILGQKVEFLVSFYNNEISEKSEIFDDQFSVERPDGSNFTLKIRSTKLEDSAMYFCASKRQPNQPQHFGDGTRLSIL.

V and J are TRBV6-5 and TRBJ2-7, with 8 nucleotides matching TRBD1. The CDR3 is made up of 12 amino acids. The germline CDR1 and CDR2 sequences are MNHEY and SVGAGI. CDR3 sequence reads: CASSTGTGPLRV. The CDR3 region has the DNA TGTGCCAGCAGCACCGGGACAGGCCCGCTCCGCGTC.

The CDR3 DNA reads as TGTGCCAGCAGCGTAGCGGGGGAGGGCAACACTGAAGCTTTCTTT. Its protein is CASSVAGEGNTEAFF. The V and J genes are TRBV9 and TRBJ1-1; D is possibly TRBD1 (5 bases). CDR3 length: 15 residues. Germline CDR1 is SGDLS and CDR2 is YYNGEE. Deletions cut 0 bases from V and 2 bases from J, with 11 bases between. The full variable domain, with the rest looked up from reference TRBV9 and TRBJ1-1, is DSGVTQTPKHLITATGQRVTLRCSPRSGDLSVYWYQQSLDQGLQFLIQYYNGEERAKGNILERFSAQQFPDLHSELNLSSLELGDSALYFCASSVAGEGNTEAFFGQGTRLTVV.

The chain joins TRBV6-5 to TRBJ2-1; the D call may be TRBD1 or TRBD2 (6 bases each). The CDR3 length is 16 residues. Germline assignment: CDR1 MNHEY and CDR2 SVGAGI. The V end lost 0 bases, the J end lost 5 bases, and 14 bases lay between the germline ends. The CDR3 spells CASSYSKWGAHNEQFF. CDR3 bases: TGTGCCAGCAGTTACTCGAAGTGGGGGGCCCACAATGAGCAGTTCTTC.

This chain links TRBV28 with TRBJ2-7; D is undetermined. This CDR3 has 12 residues. V lost 4 bases and J 2 bases, leaving 6 bases between the germline ends. Per the germline V gene, CDR1 is MDHEN and CDR2 is SYDVKM. The CDR3 loop is CASSSGPYEQYF. The DNA for the CDR3 is TGTGCCAGCAGTTCTGGACCCTACGAGCAGTACTTC.

The rearrangement links TRBV5-1 to TRBJ2-3; tentatively, D is TRBD1 (6 bases). Germline CDR1 and CDR2: SGHRS and YFSETQ. This CDR3 contains 19 residues. V gave up 1 base and J gave up 2 bases, with 23 bases separating them. The CDR3 spells CASSLPKTGPVTLTDTQYF. CDR3 in DNA: TGCGCCAGCAGCTTGCCCAAAACAGGGCCTGTGACCCTCACAGATACGCAGTATTTT. The variable domain in full, with the rest retrieved from reference TRBV5-1 and TRBJ2-3, is KAGVTQTPRYLIKTRGQQVTLSCSPISGHRSVSWYQQTPGQGLQFLFEYFSETQRNKGNFPGRFSGRQFSNSRSEMNVSTLELGDSALYLCASSLPKTGPVTLTDTQYFGPGTRLTVL.

The rearrangement links TRBV9 to TRBJ2-2; TRBD1 or TRBD2 may be the D gene (6 bases each). V dropped 0 bases and J dropped 6 bases, with 15 bases sitting between them. This CDR3 has 16 amino acids. Germline V gene lookup returns CDR1 SGDLS and CDR2 YYNGEE. The CDR3 nucleotides are TGTGCCAGCAGCGTAGCGGCGTCTGGGGGGCCCGGGGAGCTGTTTTTT. Protein: CASSVAASGGPGELFF. Drawing the rest from reference TRBV9 and TRBJ2-2, the complete variable domain is DSGVTQTPKHLITATGQRVTLRCSPRSGDLSVYWYQQSLDQGLQFLIQYYNGEERAKGNILERFSAQQFPDLHSELNLSSLELGDSALYFCASSVAASGGPGELFFGEGSRLTVL.

V gene TRBV4-1 combines with J gene TRBJ1-5; D ambiguous. This CDR3 is 15 amino acids long. Germline CDR1 reads MGHRA; CDR2 reads YSYEKL. Trimming pared 0 bases from V and 1 base from J, leaving 7 bases between. CDR3 loop: CASSQDLQSNQPQHF. DNA for the CDR3: TGCGCCAGCAGCCAAGATCTTCAGAGCAATCAGCCCCAGCATTTT.

The CDR3, as DNA: TGTGCCAGCAGTTTCAGGGGGGGGACTGGCTACACCTTC. Protein product: CASSFRGGTGYTF. V gene TRBV28 combines with J gene TRBJ1-2; 7 bases map to TRBD1. The J segment lost 7 bases and the V segment lost 3 bases, leaving 5 bases of the junction unmatched. This CDR3 is built from 13 residues. Per the germline V gene, CDR1 is MDHEN and CDR2 is SYDVKM.

This chain links TRBV2 with TRBJ1-1; D may be TRBD1 (5 bases). The V end lost 1 base, the J end lost 4 bases, and 7 bases lay between the germline ends. The CDR3 extends over 13 amino acids. Germline V gene lookup returns CDR1 SNHLY and CDR2 FYNNEI. CDR3 DNA: TGTGCCAGCAGTGAAGGGGGGGGCACTGAAGCTTTCTTT. Translation gives CASSEGGGTEAFF.

The gene calls are TRBV11-2 and TRBJ1-2; D unresolved. V lost 5 bases and J 13 bases, leaving 26 bases between the germline ends. The CDR3 contains 15 residues. Germline-derived CDR1 and CDR2 are SGHAT and FQNNGV. This CDR3 is CASSLGDSPMFGGTF. In nucleotides, the CDR3 is TGTGCCAGCAGCCTCGGTGATTCACCCATGTTCGGAGGCACCTTC.

This chain connects TRBV27 to TRBJ2-1; the match to TRBD2 covers 8 bases. Germline CDR1 is MNHEY and CDR2 is SMNVEV (reference sequence). V lost 4 bases to trimming and J lost 4 bases; unmatched junction nucleotides: 6. The CDR3 is 15 residues long. CDR3: CASSWASGLYNEQFF. The CDR3 coding sequence is TGTGCCAGCAGTTGGGCTAGCGGGCTTTACAATGAGCAGTTCTTC.

The chain combines TRBV19 with TRBJ2-2; D unresolved. Germline loops: CDR1 LNHDA, CDR2 SQIVND (reference sequence). The CDR3 spans 11 residues. The germline V and J ends were trimmed by 5 bases and 4 bases, with 2 bases remaining between them. The DNA for the CDR3 is TGTGCCAGTAGTCTCACCGGGGAGCTGTTTTTT. This translates into CASSLTGELFF.

Comment on this clone: The junction does not match germline at one end; this may be a read error. The chain carries TRBV7-7 and TRBJ2-5; weak D call: TRBD1 (7 bases). Germline lookup yields CDR1 SSHAT and CDR2 FNYEAQ (reference sequence). The CDR3 runs 13 residues. CDR3 sequence: CASSSSQGGTQYF. The CDR3, as DNA: TGTGCTAGCAGCTCGTCTCAGGGGGGGACCCAGTACTTC.

The V gene is TRBV4-1, the J gene TRBJ1-2; D is perhaps TRBD1 (5 bases). With 4 bases removed from V and 7 bases from J, the gap between germline ends came to 13 bases. CDR3 size: 13 residues. Per the germline V gene, CDR1 is MGHRA and CDR2 is YSYEKL. The CDR3 region has the DNA TGCGCCAGCAGCCCGAGCGGGGGGTTTGGCTACACCTTC. It encodes CASSPSGGFGYTF.

About this clone: One end of the junction fails to match germline, which may point to a read error. The CDR3 DNA reads as TGTGCCAGTAGTAGCAACCGGGACCGGTATCGATTT. Protein sequence: CASSSNRDRYRF. The chain links TRBV19 to TRBJ1-6, with D possibly being TRBD1 (5 bases). Germline CDR1 reads LNHDA; CDR2 reads SQIVND (reference sequence). CDR3 length: 12 amino acids.

Details on this clone: This CDR3 is also generated by other DNA sequences in the sample. The J gene is TRBJ2-1, the V gene TRBV14; D ambiguous. Deletions cut 4 bases from V and 8 bases from J, with 6 bases between. CDR1 is SGHDN and CDR2 is FVKESK in the germline V gene. This CDR3 has 11 amino acids. The CDR3 DNA reads as TGTGCCAGCAGCCTATGGGATGAGCAGTTCTTC. Translated, it gives CASSLWDEQFF. The full variable domain, with the rest looked up from reference TRBV14 and TRBJ2-1, is EAGVTQFPSHSVIEKGQTVTLRCDPISGHDNLYWYRRVMGKEIKFLLHFVKESKQDESGMPNNRFLAERTGGTYSTLKVQPAELEDSGVYFCASSLWDEQFFGPGTRLTVL.

CDR3 protein: CASSLGPYYGYTF. The CDR3 DNA reads as TGTGCCAGCAGCCTTGGACCTTACTATGGCTACACCTTC. The chain is built from TRBV7-8 and TRBJ1-2; no definite D call. Per the germline V gene, CDR1 is SGHVS and CDR2 is FQNEAQ. This CDR3 is 13 amino acids long. V was clipped by 5 bases and J by 3 bases, with 10 bases between them.

The chain employs TRBV5-1 and TRBJ2-1; the D call may be TRBD1 or TRBD2 (6 bases each). Germline V lookup: CDR1 SGHRS, CDR2 YFSETQ. V was pared by 1 base and J by 9 bases, with 11 bases between. The CDR3 extends over 13 amino acids. CDR3 nucleotides: TGCGCCAGCAGCTTGACGGGGGCAGCTGAGCAGTTCTTC. Residues: CASSLTGAAEQFF.